The present T cell receptor beta chain was sequenced within a study of tumor and adjacent non-tumor tissue in lung cancer. At the level of the study: The cohort had about a dozen adenocarcinoma, 2 squamous cell and 1 small cell patients. On average, productive TCRbeta reads reached about 4.2 million per sample.

A modified ARM-PCR protocol with three rounds of nested PCR amplified TCRbeta. TCRdb reprocessed the multiplex PCR reads via MiXCR and lists one record per CDR3 protein. The sample includes 100,000 or so distinct CDR3 sequences, roughly 80% of them seen just once. RNA was extracted from bulk tissue without any cell sorting. More than 3 cm separated this lung sample from the edge of the tumor. As concerns this clonotype: What it binds is unknown. The junction departs from germline at one end; a sequencing error may be responsible.

The CDR3 has 16 amino acids. The germline CDR1 and CDR2 sequences are SGHRS and YFSETQ. Findings and limits, study-wide: Top 100 clones took a larger repertoire share in normal lung.

V is TRBV5-1 and J is TRBJ2-5, with TRBD2 identical over 8 bases. The sequence was obtained from a man in his sixties with small cell lung cancer. Sample: distant non-tumor lung tissue. CDR3 nucleotide sequence: TGCGTCAGCAATCCTGGCAATCCAGCGGGAGCAGATACCCAGTACTTC. Protein product: CVSNPGNPAGADTQYF.